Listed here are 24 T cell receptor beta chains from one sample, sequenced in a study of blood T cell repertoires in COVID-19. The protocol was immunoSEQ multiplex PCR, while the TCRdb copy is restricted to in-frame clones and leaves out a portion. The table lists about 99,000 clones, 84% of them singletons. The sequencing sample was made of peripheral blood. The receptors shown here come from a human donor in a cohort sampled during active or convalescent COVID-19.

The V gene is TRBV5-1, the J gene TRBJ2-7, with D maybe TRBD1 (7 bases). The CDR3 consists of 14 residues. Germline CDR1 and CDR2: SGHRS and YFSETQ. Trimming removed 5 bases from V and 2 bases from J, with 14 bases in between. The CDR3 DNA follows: TGCGCCAGCAGGTTGCGGGACAGTGCCTACGAGCAGTACTTC. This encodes CASRLRDSAYEQYF.

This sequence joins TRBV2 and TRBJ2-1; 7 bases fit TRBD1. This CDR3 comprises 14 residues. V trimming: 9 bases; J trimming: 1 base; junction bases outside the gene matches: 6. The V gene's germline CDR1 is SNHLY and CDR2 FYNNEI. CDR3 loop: CARGQSGSYNEQFF. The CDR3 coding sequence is TGTGCCAGGGGACAGTCAGGGTCCTACAATGAGCAGTTCTTC.

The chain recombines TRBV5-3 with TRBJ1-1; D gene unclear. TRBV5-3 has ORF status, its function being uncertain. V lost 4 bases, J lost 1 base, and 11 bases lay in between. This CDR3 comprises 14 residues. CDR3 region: CARSLLSRNTEAFF. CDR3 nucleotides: TGTGCCAGAAGCCTCCTCTCGAGGAACACTGAAGCTTTCTTT.

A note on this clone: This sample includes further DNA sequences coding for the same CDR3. CDR3 nucleotide sequence: TGTGCCAGTAGTATAGGCGGGGAAGAGACCCAGTACTTC. This encodes CASSIGGEETQYF. The J gene is TRBJ2-5, the V gene TRBV19; possibly TRBD2 for D (6 bases). The CDR3 contains 13 residues. Trimming cost V 1 base and J 3 bases, with 6 bases left between them. Germline CDR1 LNHDA, CDR2 SQIVND (reference sequence).

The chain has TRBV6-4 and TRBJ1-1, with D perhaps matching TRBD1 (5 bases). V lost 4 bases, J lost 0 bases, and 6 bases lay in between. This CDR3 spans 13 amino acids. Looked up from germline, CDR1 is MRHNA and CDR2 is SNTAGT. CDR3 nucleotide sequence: TGTGCCAGCAGTGTACAGGTGAACACTGAAGCTTTCTTT. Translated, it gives CASSVQVNTEAFF.

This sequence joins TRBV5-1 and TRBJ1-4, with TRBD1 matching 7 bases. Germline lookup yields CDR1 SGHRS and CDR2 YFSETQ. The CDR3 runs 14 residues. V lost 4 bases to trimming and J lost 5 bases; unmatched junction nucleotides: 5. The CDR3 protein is CASSHGTANEKLFF. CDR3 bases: TGCGCCAGCAGCCACGGGACAGCAAATGAAAAACTGTTTTTT.

This CDR3 reads CAGGGANTGELFF. The CDR3 DNA sequence: TGTGCCGGGGGAGGGGCGAACACCGGGGAGCTGTTTTTT. The genes are TRBV12-3 or TRBV12-4 and TRBJ2-2; TRBD2 agrees at 7 bases. The V gene end was trimmed by 11 bases and the J gene end by 0 bases; junction bases not matched to a gene: 3. CDR3 length: 13 residues.

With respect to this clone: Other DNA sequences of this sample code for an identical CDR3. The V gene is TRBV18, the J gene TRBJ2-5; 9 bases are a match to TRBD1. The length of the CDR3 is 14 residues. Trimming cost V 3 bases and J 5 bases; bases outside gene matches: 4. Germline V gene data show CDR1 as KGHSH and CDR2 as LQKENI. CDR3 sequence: CASSPGQGRETQYF. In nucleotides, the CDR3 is TGTGCCAGCTCACCGGGACAGGGACGGGAGACCCAGTACTTC.

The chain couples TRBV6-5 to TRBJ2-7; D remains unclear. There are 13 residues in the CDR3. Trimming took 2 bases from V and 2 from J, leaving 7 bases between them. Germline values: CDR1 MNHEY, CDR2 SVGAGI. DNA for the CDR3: TGTGCCAGCAGTTACAAATGGCCCTACGAGCAGTACTTC. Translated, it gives CASSYKWPYEQYF.

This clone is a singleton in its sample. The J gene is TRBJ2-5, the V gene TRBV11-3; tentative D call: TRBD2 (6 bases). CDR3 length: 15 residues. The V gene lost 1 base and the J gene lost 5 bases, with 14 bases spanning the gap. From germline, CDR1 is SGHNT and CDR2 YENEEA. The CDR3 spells CASSLADPGGETQYF. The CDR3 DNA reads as TGTGCCAGCAGCTTAGCGGACCCCGGGGGTGAGACCCAGTACTTC. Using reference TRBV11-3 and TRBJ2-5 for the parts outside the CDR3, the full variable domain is EAGVVQSPRYKIIEKKQPVAFWCNPISGHNTLYWYLQNLGQGPELLIRYENEEAVDDSQLPKDRFSAERLKGVDSTLKIQPAELGDSAVYLCASSLADPGGETQYFGPGTRLLVL.

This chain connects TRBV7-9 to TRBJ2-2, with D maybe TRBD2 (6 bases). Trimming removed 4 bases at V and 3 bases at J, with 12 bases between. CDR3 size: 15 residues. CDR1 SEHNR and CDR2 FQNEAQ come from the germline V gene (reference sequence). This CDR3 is CASSSPGGDTGELFF. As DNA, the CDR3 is TGTGCCAGCAGCTCTCCCGGAGGGGACACCGGGGAGCTGTTTTTT.

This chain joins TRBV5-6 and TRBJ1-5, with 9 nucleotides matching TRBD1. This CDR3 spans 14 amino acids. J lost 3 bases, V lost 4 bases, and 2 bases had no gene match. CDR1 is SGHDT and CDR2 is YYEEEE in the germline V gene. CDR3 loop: CASSRTGVNQPQHF. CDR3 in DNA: TGTGCCAGCAGCAGGACAGGGGTCAATCAGCCCCAGCATTTT.

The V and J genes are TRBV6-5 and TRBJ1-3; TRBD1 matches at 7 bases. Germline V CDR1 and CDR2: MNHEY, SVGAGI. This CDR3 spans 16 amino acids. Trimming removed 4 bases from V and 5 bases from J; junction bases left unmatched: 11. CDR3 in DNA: TGTGCCAGCAGTTCTACAGGGGAAAGTCGACGAAACACCATATATTTT. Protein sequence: CASSSTGESRRNTIYF.

CDR3 nucleotide sequence: TGTGCCAGCAGCAAAACAACCGCGGGGGGCTACACCTTC. Translation: CASSKTTAGGYTF. The rearrangement links TRBV9 to TRBJ1-2; no firm D call. Germline values: CDR1 SGDLS, CDR2 YYNGEE. This CDR3 region has 13 residues. Deletions cut 4 bases from V and 8 bases from J, with 15 bases between.

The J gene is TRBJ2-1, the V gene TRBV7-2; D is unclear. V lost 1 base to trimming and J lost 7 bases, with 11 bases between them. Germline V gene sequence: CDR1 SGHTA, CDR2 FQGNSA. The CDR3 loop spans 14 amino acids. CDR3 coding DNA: TGTGCCAGCAGCTTAGACTGGGCGAATAATGAGCAGTTCTTC. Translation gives CASSLDWANNEQFF. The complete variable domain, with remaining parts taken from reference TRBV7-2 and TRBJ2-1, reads GAGVSQSPSNKVTEKGKDVELRCDPISGHTALYWYRQSLGQGLEFLIYFQGNSAPDKSGLPSDRFSAERTGGSVSTLTIQRTQQEDSAVYLCASSLDWANNEQFFGPGTRLTVL.

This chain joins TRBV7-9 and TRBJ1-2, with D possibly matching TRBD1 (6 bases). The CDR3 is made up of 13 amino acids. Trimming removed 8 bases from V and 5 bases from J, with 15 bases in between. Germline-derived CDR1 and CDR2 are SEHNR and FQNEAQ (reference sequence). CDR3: CASVQTGSYGYTF. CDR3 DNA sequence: TGTGCCAGCGTGCAGACAGGCTCATATGGCTACACCTTC.

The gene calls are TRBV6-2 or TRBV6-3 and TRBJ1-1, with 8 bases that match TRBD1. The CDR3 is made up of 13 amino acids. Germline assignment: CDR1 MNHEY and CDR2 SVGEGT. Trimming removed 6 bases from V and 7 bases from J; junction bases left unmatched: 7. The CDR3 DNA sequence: TGTGCCAGCAGCTTCAGGGGGCTGGGTGAAGCTTTCTTT. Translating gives CASSFRGLGEAFF.

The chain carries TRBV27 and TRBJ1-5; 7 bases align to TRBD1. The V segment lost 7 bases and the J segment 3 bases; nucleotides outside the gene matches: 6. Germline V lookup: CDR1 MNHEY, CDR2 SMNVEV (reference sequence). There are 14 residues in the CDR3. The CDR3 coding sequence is TGTGCCAGCACCCAGACAGGGCACAATCAGCCCCAGCATTTT. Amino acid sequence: CASTQTGHNQPQHF.

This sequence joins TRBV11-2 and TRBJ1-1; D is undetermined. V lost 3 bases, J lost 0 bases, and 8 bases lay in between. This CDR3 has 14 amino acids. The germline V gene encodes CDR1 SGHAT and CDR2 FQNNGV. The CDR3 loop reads CASSLSPVNTEAFF. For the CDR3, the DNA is TGTGCCAGCAGCTTGTCCCCAGTGAACACTGAAGCTTTCTTT.

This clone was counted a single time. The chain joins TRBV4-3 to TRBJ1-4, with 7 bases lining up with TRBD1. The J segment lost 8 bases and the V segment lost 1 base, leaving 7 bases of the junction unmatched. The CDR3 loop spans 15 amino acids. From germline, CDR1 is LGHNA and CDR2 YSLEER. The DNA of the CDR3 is TGCGCCAGCAGCCAAGTCAGGGGGGTCCGAGAAAAACTGTTTTTT. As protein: CASSQVRGVREKLFF.

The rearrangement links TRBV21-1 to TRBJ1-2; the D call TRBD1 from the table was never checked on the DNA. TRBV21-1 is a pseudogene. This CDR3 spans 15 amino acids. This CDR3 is CASSKRKGAQYGYTF. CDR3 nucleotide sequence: TGTGCCAGCAGCAAAAGAAAGGGGGCGCAATATGGCTACACCTTC.

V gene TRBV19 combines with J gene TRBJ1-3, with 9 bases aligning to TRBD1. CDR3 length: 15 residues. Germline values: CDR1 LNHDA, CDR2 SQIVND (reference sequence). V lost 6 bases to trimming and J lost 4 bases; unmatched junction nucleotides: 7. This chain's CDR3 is CASSGRTGAGNTIYF. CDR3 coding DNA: TGTGCCAGTAGCGGGCGGACAGGGGCCGGAAACACCATATATTTT.

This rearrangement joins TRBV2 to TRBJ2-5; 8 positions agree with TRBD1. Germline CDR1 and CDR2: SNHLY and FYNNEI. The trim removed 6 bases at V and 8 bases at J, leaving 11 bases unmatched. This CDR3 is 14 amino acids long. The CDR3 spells CASSGTGPSYTQYF. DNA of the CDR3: TGTGCCAGCAGCGGGACAGGCCCGAGTTATACCCAGTACTTC.

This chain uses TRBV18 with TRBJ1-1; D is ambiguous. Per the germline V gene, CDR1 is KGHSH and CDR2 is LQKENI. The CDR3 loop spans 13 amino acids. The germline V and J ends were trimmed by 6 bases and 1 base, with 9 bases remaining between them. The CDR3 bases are TGTGCCAGCTCCCACGGAGAGAACACTGAAGCTTTCTTT. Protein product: CASSHGENTEAFF.